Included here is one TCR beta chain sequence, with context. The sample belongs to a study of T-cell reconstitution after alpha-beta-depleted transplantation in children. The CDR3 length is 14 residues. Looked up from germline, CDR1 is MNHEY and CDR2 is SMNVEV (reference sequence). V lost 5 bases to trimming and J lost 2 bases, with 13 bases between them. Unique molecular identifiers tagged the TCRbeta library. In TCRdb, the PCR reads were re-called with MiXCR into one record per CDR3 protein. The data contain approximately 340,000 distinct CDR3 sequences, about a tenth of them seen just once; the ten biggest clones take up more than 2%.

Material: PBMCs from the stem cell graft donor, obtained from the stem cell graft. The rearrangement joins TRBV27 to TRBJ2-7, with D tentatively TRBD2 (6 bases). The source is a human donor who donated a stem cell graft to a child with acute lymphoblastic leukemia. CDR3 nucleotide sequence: TGTGCCAGCAGTACGGGACTCCACGCCTACGAGCAGTACTTC. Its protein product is CASSTGLHAYEQYF.